This TCR beta chain originates from a study of control samples from healthy donors and cancer patients. V shed 3 bases and J shed 4 bases, with 15 bases lying between them. This CDR3 region has 16 residues. The germline V gene has CDR1 LGHDT and CDR2 YNNKEL (reference sequence). Libraries were prepared by immunoSEQ multiplex PCR; TCRdb keeps only in-frame clonotypes and omits some of them. This sample has over 100,000 clones; roughly 91% occur once, and the top ten carry around 17%. Sequenced: blood. J is TRBJ2-2 and V is TRBV3-1 (or the pseudogene TRBV3-2); D unclear. This clonotype was obtained from a woman in her forties or fifties in good health. CDR3 residues: CASSQSRPRGTGELFF. Here the CDR3 DNA reads TGTGCCAGCAGCCAGTCAAGACCCAGAGGCACCGGGGAGCTGTTTTTT.